This is a list of T cell receptor beta chains from one sample in a study of post-analysis software for immune sequencing data. MiXCR, run by TCRdb on the PCR reads, gives a single entry per CDR3 protein. The sample consists of around 710,000 distinct CDR3 sequences, 40% to 55% of them appearing once. The sequencing input was blood. These receptor sequences come from a girl aged 5-17 years with multiple sclerosis. The CDR3 runs from the conserved cysteine through the conserved F or W. The order of the fields is D gene, V gene, clone size, J gene, CDR3 protein, CDR3 DNA. The D gene is left open where the match is weak. Clone size appears in some rows only: once, few, many, or a class for an expanded clone.

TRBD1,TRBV5-4,.,TRBJ2-3,CASSLYGQGLRDTQYF,TGTGCCAGCAGCCTCTATGGACAGGGGTTAAGAGATACGCAGTATTTT
.,TRBV27,once,TRBJ2-7,CASSSGLDKSPYEQYF,TGTGCCAGCAGTTCGGGATTAGACAAAAGCCCCTACGAGCAGTACTTC
.,TRBV9,.,TRBJ1-2,CASSVATGTADGYTF,TGTGCCAGCAGCGTAGCCACAGGGACCGCGGACGGCTACACCTTC
.,TRBV15,.,TRBJ2-1,CATSREGLNEQFF,TGTGCCACCAGCAGAGAAGGCTTGAATGAGCAGTTCTTC
TRBD2,TRBV28,few,TRBJ2-7,CASSFGTSSYEQYF,TGTGCCAGCAGTTTCGGGACTAGCTCCTACGAGCAGTACTTC
.,TRBV6-6,.,TRBJ1-2,CASSYSRADENYGYTF,TGTGCCAGCAGTTACTCGAGGGCAGATGAGAACTATGGCTACACCTTC
TRBD1,TRBV10-3,few,TRBJ2-7,CAITDRGDLFEQYF,TGTGCCATCACGGACAGGGGGGACCTATTCGAGCAGTACTTC
.,TRBV6-5,once,TRBJ1-1,CASKTSGRAFF,TGTGCCAGCAAGACCTCGGGACGAGCTTTCTTT
TRBD1,TRBV6-1,.,TRBJ2-4,CASRPLKQGLAKNIQYF,TGTGCCAGCAGACCCCTTAAACAGGGGCTAGCCAAAAACATTCAGTACTTC
.,TRBV4-1,few,TRBJ2-7,CASSQKDSYEQYF,TGCGCCAGCAGCCAGAAGGACTCCTACGAGCAGTACTTC
TRBD2,TRBV12-3/TRBV12-4,.,TRBJ2-5,CASSLSAGGGEQYF,TGTGCCAGCAGTTTATCAGCGGGAGGGGGGGAGCAGTACTTC
.,TRBV29-1,.,TRBJ2-1,CSVEWINEQFF,TGCAGCGTTGAATGGATCAATGAGCAGTTCTTC
TRBD2,TRBV2,.,TRBJ2-1,CASSASGGFNEQFF,TGTGCCAGCAGTGCCAGCGGGGGCTTCAATGAGCAGTTCTTC
.,TRBV20-1,few,TRBJ1-6,CSARDWQSNSPLHF,TGCAGTGCTAGAGATTGGCAGTCTAATTCACCCCTCCACTTT
TRBD1,TRBV5-1,.,TRBJ2-3,CASSSRGPGQSTDTQYF,TGCGCCAGCAGCTCAAGGGGACCGGGACAGAGCACAGATACGCAGTATTTT
.,TRBV6-5,few,TRBJ2-7,CASSVLGLPEQYF,TGTGCCAGCAGTGTACTGGGGCTCCCGGAGCAGTACTTC
.,TRBV4-2,.,TRBJ1-5,CASSQRAGEPNQPQHF,TGTGCCAGCAGCCAGAGGGCAGGGGAGCCCAATCAGCCCCAGCATTTT
.,TRBV5-1,.,TRBJ2-1,CASTLGGGNYNEQFF,TGCGCCAGCACTCTAGGGGGAGGGAACTACAATGAGCAGTTCTTC
.,TRBV24-1,.,TRBJ2-7,CATSDPGLGGVYEQYF,TGTGCCACCAGTGATCCGGGACTTGGAGGGGTTTACGAGCAGTACTTC
.,TRBV20-1,few,TRBJ2-7,CSARGGHYEQYF,TGCAGTGCCCGAGGGGGACACTACGAGCAGTACTTC
TRBD1,TRBV6-5,.,TRBJ1-6,CASSYSTGGSYNSPLHF,TGTGCCAGCAGTTACTCTACAGGGGGATCCTATAATTCACCCCTCCACTTT
.,TRBV29-1,.,TRBJ1-2,CGVDPSYGYTF,TGCGGCGTTGATCCCTCCTATGGCTACACCTTC